Listed below are T cell receptor beta chains from one sample, sequenced in a study of blood T cell repertoires in COVID-19. Only in-frame clones appear in the TCRdb table, and some are missing; sequencing was by immunoSEQ multiplex PCR. Of 64,000 or so clones listed, about 72% are singletons. Sequencing was performed on peripheral blood. These receptors were obtained from a man of 80 years or more with acute or convalescent COVID-19. Each CDR3 is given with its conserved first and last residue. A D gene is named only where the DNA matches it firmly. Clone sizes are given selectively: once, few, many, or a class where the clone is expanded.

abundance,d_gene,j_gene,v_gene,len,CDR3aa,CDR3nt
NA,TRBD2,TRBJ2-1,TRBV7-6,16,CASSLYEAGPYNEQFF,TGTGCCAGCAGCTTATATGAAGCGGGACCATACAATGAGCAGTTCTTC
NA,NA,TRBJ2-1,TRBV19,15,CASSTRTKNYNEQFF,TGTGCCAGTAGTACACGGACTAAAAACTACAATGAGCAGTTCTTC
NA,TRBD1,TRBJ1-1,TRBV11-3,13,CASSYVIQGLTFF,TGTGCCAGCAGCTACGTAATACAGGGGTTAACTTTCTTT
NA,TRBD1,TRBJ2-1,TRBV27,14,CASSSTGVHNEQFF,TGTGCCAGCAGTTCGACAGGGGTCCACAATGAGCAGTTCTTC
NA,TRBD1,TRBJ1-6,TRBV6-2/TRBV6-3,14,CASSQRTGGSPLHF,TGTGCCAGCAGCCAAAGGACAGGGGGATCACCCCTCCACTTT
NA,TRBD2,TRBJ2-3,TRBV11-3,16,CASSLGGGGKGDTQYF,TGTGCCAGCAGCTTAGGAGGCGGGGGGAAAGGAGATACGCAGTATTTT
NA,TRBD1,TRBJ1-2,TRBV7-9,15,CASSTWDRENYGYTF,TGTGCCAGCAGCACCTGGGACAGGGAAAACTATGGCTACACCTTC
NA,NA,TRBJ1-1,TRBV12-3/TRBV12-4,13,CASSFRQNTEAFF,TGTGCCAGCAGTTTTCGACAGAACACTGAAGCTTTCTTT
NA,TRBD1,TRBJ1-5,TRBV30,14,CAWSSTGGSQPQHF,TGTGCCTGGAGTTCAACAGGGGGGAGTCAGCCCCAGCATTTT
NA,TRBD1,TRBJ2-3,TRBV28,14,CASSSTGVVDTQYF,TGTGCCAGCAGTTCGACAGGGGTTGTAGATACGCAGTATTTT
NA,TRBD1,TRBJ2-1,TRBV12-3/TRBV12-4,13,CASSSSGGHEQFF,TGTGCCAGCAGTTCGTCAGGGGGCCATGAGCAGTTCTTC
NA,NA,TRBJ1-1,TRBV7-9,14,CASSLSGADTEAFF,TGTGCCAGCAGCTTATCAGGGGCGGACACTGAAGCTTTCTTT
NA,TRBD2,TRBJ2-1,TRBV3-1/TRBV3-2,16,CASSLETSGMGNEQFF,TGTGCCAGCAGCCTCGAGACTAGCGGGATGGGAAATGAGCAGTTCTTC
once,TRBD2,TRBJ2-6,TRBV30,17,CAWSVGRGVSGANVLTF,TGTGCCTGGAGTGTTGGCCGGGGGGTCTCTGGGGCCAACGTCCTGACTTTC
NA,NA,TRBJ1-2,TRBV7-2,14,CASSSATGLGGYTF,TGTGCCAGCAGCTCTGCTACAGGGCTGGGAGGCTACACCTTC
few,TRBD2,TRBJ2-7,TRBV24-1,14,CATSLAGGSYEQYF,TGTGCCACCAGTCTAGCGGGAGGGTCCTACGAGCAGTACTTC
NA,NA,TRBJ2-3,TRBV27,15,CASSFYRTNQDTQYF,TGTGCCAGCAGTTTTTATAGGACAAACCAAGATACGCAGTATTTT
NA,TRBD1,TRBJ2-2,TRBV11-2,14,CATRTGMGTGELFF,TGTGCCACTCGGACAGGGATGGGCACCGGGGAGCTGTTTTTT
NA,TRBD2,TRBJ2-3,TRBV7-3,15,CASSPTSGALYTQYF,TGTGCCAGCAGCCCTACTAGCGGGGCTTTGTATACGCAGTATTTT
NA,NA,TRBJ2-1,TRBV12-3/TRBV12-4,13,CATTYASPNEQFF,TGTGCCACGACGTACGCTAGCCCGAATGAGCAGTTCTTC
few,TRBD2,TRBJ2-7,TRBV5-4,15,CASSSREAGVDEQYF,TGTGCCAGCAGCTCCCGGGAAGCGGGAGTAGACGAGCAGTACTTC
NA,NA,TRBJ1-3,TRBV6-5,15,CASTRTGSGSGTIYF,TGTGCCAGCACTAGGACCGGCAGCGGATCCGGCACCATATATTTT
NA,NA,TRBJ1-1,TRBV12-3/TRBV12-4,13,CASSLYSDTEAFF,TGTGCCAGCAGTTTGTACAGTGACACTGAAGCTTTCTTT
NA,NA,TRBJ2-5,TRBV6-6,11,CASSSLETQYF,TGTGCCAGCAGTTCACTGGAGACCCAGTACTTC
few,NA,TRBJ1-3,TRBV2,15,CASSALGLGGNTIYF,TGTGCCAGCAGTGCCCTGGGACTTGGCGGAAACACCATATATTTT
NA,TRBD2,TRBJ2-3,TRBV7-8,17,CASSLAGAGGGTDTQYF,TGTGCCAGCAGCTTAGCGGGAGCGGGGGGTGGCACAGATACGCAGTATTTT
NA,NA,TRBJ1-1,TRBV5-1,13,CASSLEQNTEAFF,TGCGCCAGCAGCTTGGAACAAAACACTGAAGCTTTCTTT
NA,NA,TRBJ1-2,TRBV5-1,12,CASSLDSYGYTF,TGCGCCAGCAGCCTCGACAGCTATGGCTACACCTTC
NA,TRBD2,TRBJ2-7,TRBV4-1,13,CASSVRTSYEQYF,TGCGCCAGCAGCGTACGGACTAGCTACGAGCAGTACTTC
once,NA,TRBJ2-7,TRBV6-4,16,CASSDSGRLQIYEQYF,TGTGCCAGCAGTGACTCTGGGAGGTTACAAATCTACGAGCAGTACTTC
NA,NA,TRBJ2-1,TRBV7-3,15,CASSSSPGDSNEQFF,TGTGCCAGCAGCTCAAGCCCGGGAGACTCAAATGAGCAGTTCTTC
NA,TRBD1,TRBJ2-7,TRBV2,15,CASSEDRGGVYEQYF,TGTGCCAGCAGCGAAGACAGGGGCGGCGTGTACGAGCAGTACTTC
few,NA,TRBJ1-1,TRBV12-5,14,CASGLGLPNTEAFF,TGTGCTAGTGGTTTGGGACTTCCGAACACTGAAGCTTTCTTT
once,NA,TRBJ2-3,TRBV24-1,14,CATSASLNTDTQYF,TGTGCCACCAGTGCTAGCTTAAACACAGATACGCAGTATTTT
NA,NA,TRBJ2-1,TRBV6-6,13,CASSYTAGFGQFF,TGTGCCAGCAGTTATACGGCCGGGTTTGGGCAGTTCTTC
NA,TRBD1,TRBJ1-6,TRBV30,17,CAWSVGTGASYNSPLHF,TGTGCCTGGAGTGTCGGGACAGGAGCCTCCTATAATTCACCCCTCCACTTT
NA,NA,TRBJ1-6,TRBV9,15,CASSFRSGLSSPLHF,TGTGCCAGCAGCTTTAGGTCAGGTCTCTCATCACCCCTCCACTTT
NA,NA,TRBJ1-1,TRBV19,13,CASSIVMNTEAFF,TGTGCCAGTAGTATAGTCATGAACACTGAAGCTTTCTTT
few,NA,TRBJ2-1,TRBV5-1,14,CASSWPGSGSEQFF,TGCGCCAGCAGTTGGCCTGGCAGTGGGAGTGAGCAGTTCTTC
NA,TRBD1,TRBJ1-1,TRBV10-3,17,CAISEPGQGRANTEAFF,TGTGCCATCAGTGAGCCCGGACAGGGAAGGGCGAACACTGAAGCTTTCTTT
NA,NA,TRBJ1-6,TRBV6-5,15,CASRDSQMGTSPLHF,TGTGCCAGCAGGGACAGCCAAATGGGAACTTCACCCCTCCACTTT
NA,NA,TRBJ2-4,TRBV10-1,15,CASSETGQAKNIQYF,TGCGCCAGCAGTGAGACTGGACAAGCCAAAAACATTCAGTACTTC
NA,NA,TRBJ2-1,TRBV3-1/TRBV3-2,16,CASSLRGLRNYNEQFF,TGTGCCAGCAGCCTACGGGGGTTAAGGAACTACAATGAGCAGTTCTTC
NA,TRBD1,TRBJ1-2,TRBV6-5,13,CASSYKGADGYTF,TGTGCCAGCAGTTACAAGGGGGCGGATGGCTACACCTTC
NA,NA,TRBJ1-1,TRBV19,15,CASSKVGTINTEAFF,TGTGCCAGTAGTAAGGTAGGGACAATAAACACTGAAGCTTTCTTT
NA,TRBD1,TRBJ2-7,TRBV23-1,16,CASSGTEISSSYEQYF,TGCGCCAGCAGTGGGACAGAAATATCATCATCCTACGAGCAGTACTTC
NA,NA,TRBJ1-1,TRBV5-8,14,CASSSGGVNTEAFF,TGTGCCAGCAGCTCCGGGGGGGTTAACACTGAAGCTTTCTTT
NA,NA,TRBJ1-5,TRBV21-1,16,CASSKQSPAGNQPQHF,TGTGCCAGCAGCAAACAATCCCCGGCGGGCAATCAGCCCCAGCATTTT
NA,NA,TRBJ2-3,TRBV10-1,13,CASSDPGADTQYF,TGCGCCAGCAGTGACCCAGGGGCAGATACGCAGTATTTT
NA,NA,TRBJ1-1,TRBV7-9,15,CASSSLGTLNTEAFF,TGTGCCAGCAGCTCCCTAGGGACACTGAACACTGAAGCTTTCTTT
NA,TRBD2,TRBJ2-7,TRBV10-2,17,CASSDRLAEKGTYEQYF,TGCGCCAGCAGTGATAGACTAGCGGAGAAAGGAACCTACGAGCAGTACTTC
NA,TRBD1,TRBJ2-7,TRBV27,15,CASSLSRDSYYEQYF,TGTGCCAGCAGTTTAAGCCGGGACAGCTACTACGAGCAGTACTTC
NA,TRBD1,TRBJ1-1,TRBV19,14,CASSGGQGVLSAFF,TGTGCCAGTAGTGGGGGACAGGGGGTATTGTCAGCTTTCTTT
NA,TRBD1,TRBJ2-7,TRBV7-2,15,CASSLEGQGPYEQYF,TGTGCCAGCAGCTTAGAGGGACAGGGCCCGTACGAGCAGTACTTC
NA,NA,TRBJ1-3,TRBV6-2/TRBV6-3,16,CASSYVGVIAGNTIYF,TGTGCCAGCAGTTACGTCGGGGTAATCGCCGGAAACACCATATATTTT